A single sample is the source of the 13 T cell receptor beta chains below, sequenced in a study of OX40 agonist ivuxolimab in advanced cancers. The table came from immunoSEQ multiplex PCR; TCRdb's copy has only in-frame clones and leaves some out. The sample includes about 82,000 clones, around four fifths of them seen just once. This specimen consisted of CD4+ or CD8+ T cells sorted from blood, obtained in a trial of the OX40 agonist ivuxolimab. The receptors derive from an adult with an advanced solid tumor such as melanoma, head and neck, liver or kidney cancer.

Written as DNA, the CDR3 is TGTGCCAGCAGCCATCCCAGGGAGACCCAGTACTTC. Its protein is CASSHPRETQYF. V usage is TRBV5-6 and J usage is TRBJ2-5; no firm D call. The V gene's germline CDR1 is SGHDT and CDR2 YYEEEE. Trimming removed 4 bases from V and 5 bases from J, with 9 bases in between. This CDR3 spans 12 amino acids.

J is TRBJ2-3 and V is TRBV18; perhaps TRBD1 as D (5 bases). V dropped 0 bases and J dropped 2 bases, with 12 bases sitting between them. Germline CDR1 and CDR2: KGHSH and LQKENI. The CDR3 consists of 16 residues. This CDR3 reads CASSPPVLGVTDTQYF. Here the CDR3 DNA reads TGTGCCAGCTCACCACCGGTGCTAGGGGTCACAGATACGCAGTATTTT. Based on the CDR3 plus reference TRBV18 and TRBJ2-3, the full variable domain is NAGVMQNPRHLVRRRGQEARLRCSPMKGHSHVYWYRQLPEEGLKFMVYLQKENIIDESGMPKERFSAEFPKEGPSILRIQQVVRGDSAAYFCASSPPVLGVTDTQYFGPGTRLTVL.

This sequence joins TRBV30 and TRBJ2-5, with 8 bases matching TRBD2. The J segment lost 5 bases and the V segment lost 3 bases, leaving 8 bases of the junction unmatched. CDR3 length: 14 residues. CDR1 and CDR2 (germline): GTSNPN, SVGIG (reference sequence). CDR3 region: CAWSSGGPPETQYF. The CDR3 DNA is TGTGCCTGGAGCTCGGGGGGGCCTCCGGAGACCCAGTACTTC. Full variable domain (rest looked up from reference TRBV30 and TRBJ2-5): SQTIHQWPATLVQPVGSPLSLECTVEGTSNPNLYWYRQAAGRGLQLLFYSVGIGQISSEVPQNLSASRPQDRQFILSSKKLLLSDSGFYLCAWSSGGPPETQYFGPGTRLLVL.

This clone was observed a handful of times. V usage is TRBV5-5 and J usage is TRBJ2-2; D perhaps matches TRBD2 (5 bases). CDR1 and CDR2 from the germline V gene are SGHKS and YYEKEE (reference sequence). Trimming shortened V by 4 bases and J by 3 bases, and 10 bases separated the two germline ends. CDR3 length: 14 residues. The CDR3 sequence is CASSTGLYTGELFF. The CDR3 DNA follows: TGTGCCAGCAGCACCGGACTTTACACCGGGGAGCTGTTTTTT.

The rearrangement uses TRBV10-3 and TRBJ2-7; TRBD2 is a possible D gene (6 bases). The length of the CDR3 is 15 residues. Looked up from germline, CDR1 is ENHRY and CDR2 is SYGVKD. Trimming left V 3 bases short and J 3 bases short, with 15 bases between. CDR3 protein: CAISDVGRRGYEQYF. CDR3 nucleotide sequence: TGTGCCATCAGTGACGTGGGCAGGAGGGGCTACGAGCAGTACTTC.

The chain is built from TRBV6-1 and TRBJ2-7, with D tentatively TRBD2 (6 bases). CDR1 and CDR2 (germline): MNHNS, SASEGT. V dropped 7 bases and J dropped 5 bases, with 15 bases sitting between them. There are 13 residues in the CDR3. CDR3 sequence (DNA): TGTGCCAGCACCGAATGGGGGGAAAACGAGCAGTACTTC. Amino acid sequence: CASTEWGENEQYF.

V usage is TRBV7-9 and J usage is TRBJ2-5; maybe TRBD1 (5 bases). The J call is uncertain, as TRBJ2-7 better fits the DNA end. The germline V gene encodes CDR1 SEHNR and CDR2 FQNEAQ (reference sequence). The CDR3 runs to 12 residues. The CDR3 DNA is TGTGCCAGCAGCTTACAGGGCTACGAGCAGTACTTC. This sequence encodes CASSLQGYEQYF.

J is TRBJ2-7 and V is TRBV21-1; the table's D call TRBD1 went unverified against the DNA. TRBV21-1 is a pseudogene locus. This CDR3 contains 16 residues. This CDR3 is CASSKERDRGGHEQYF. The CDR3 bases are TGTGCCAGCAGCAAAGAAAGAGACAGGGGGGGCCACGAGCAGTACTTC.

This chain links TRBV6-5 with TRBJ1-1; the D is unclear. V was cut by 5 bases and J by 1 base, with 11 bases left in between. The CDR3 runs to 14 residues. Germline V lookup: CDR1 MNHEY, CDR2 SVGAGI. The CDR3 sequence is CASSAPARNTEAFF. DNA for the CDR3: TGTGCCAGCAGTGCCCCCGCGAGGAACACTGAAGCTTTCTTT.

The DNA for the CDR3 is TGTGCCAGCAGCTTTGGTGGAGGGCTAGCCCGTCGGGTCAAAAACATTCAGTACTTC. Translation: CASSFGGGLARRVKNIQYF. This chain connects TRBV5-4 to TRBJ2-4; D might be TRBD2 (6 bases). The germline V gene encodes CDR1 SGHNT and CDR2 YYREEE (reference sequence). This CDR3 contains 19 residues. V dropped 2 bases and J dropped 3 bases, with 24 bases sitting between them.

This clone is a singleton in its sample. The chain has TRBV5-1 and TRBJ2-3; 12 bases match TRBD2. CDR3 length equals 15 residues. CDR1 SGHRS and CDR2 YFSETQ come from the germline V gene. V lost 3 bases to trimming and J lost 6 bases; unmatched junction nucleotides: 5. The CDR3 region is CASSSLAGGADTQYF. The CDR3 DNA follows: TGCGCCAGCAGCTCTCTAGCGGGGGGGGCGGATACGCAGTATTTT.

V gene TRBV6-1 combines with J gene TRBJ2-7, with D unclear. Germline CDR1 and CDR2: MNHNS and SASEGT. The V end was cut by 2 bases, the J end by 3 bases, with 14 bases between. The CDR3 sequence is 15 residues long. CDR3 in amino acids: CASSEMVVISYEQYF. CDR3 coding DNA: TGTGCCAGCAGTGAAATGGTAGTAATCAGCTACGAGCAGTACTTC.

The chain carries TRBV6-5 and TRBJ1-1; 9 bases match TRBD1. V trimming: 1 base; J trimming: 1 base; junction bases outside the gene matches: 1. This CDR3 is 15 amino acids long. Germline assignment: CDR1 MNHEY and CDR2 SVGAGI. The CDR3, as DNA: TGTGCCAGCAGTTACTGGGGACAGGGGAACACTGAAGCTTTCTTT. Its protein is CASSYWGQGNTEAFF.